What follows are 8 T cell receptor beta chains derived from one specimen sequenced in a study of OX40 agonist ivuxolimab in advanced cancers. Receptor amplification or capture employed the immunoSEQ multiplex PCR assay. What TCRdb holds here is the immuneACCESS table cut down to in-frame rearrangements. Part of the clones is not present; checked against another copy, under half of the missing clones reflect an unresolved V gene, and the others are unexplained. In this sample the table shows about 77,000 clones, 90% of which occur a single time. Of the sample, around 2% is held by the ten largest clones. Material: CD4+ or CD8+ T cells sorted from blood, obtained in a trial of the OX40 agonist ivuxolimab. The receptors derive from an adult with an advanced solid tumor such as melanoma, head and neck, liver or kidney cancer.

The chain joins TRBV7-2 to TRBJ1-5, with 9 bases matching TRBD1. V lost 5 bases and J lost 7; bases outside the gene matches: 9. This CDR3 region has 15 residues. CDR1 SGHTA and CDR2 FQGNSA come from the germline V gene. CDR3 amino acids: CASSLRQGGGQPQHF. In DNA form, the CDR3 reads TGTGCCAGCAGCCTAAGACAGGGGGGCGGACAGCCCCAGCATTTT.

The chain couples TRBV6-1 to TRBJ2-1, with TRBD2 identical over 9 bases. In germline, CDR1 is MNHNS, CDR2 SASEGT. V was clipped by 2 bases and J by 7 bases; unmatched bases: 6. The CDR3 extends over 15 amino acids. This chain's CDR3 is CASSERRGGRNEQFF. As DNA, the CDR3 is TGTGCCAGCAGTGAAAGGCGGGGGGGCCGTAATGAGCAGTTCTTC.

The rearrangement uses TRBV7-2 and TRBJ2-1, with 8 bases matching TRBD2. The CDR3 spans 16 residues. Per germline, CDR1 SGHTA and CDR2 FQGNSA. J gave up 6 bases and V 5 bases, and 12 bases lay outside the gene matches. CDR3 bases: TGTGCCAGCAGCCGGGAAACTGGGGCGGGGGGCAATGAGCAGTTCTTC. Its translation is CASSRETGAGGNEQFF.

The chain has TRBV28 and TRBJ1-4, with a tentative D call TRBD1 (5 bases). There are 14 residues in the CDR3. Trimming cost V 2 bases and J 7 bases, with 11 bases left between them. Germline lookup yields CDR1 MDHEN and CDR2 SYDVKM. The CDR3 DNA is TGTGCCAGCAGTTTAACAGGCTCGGGTGAAAAACTGTTTTTT. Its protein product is CASSLTGSGEKLFF.

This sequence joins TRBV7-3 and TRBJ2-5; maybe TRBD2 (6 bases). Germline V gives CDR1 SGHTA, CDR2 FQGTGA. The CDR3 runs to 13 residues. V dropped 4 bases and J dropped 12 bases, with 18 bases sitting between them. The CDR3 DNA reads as TGTGCCAGCAGCTCGAGCCGGGACTCGGCAAAGTACTTC. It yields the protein CASSSSRDSAKYF.

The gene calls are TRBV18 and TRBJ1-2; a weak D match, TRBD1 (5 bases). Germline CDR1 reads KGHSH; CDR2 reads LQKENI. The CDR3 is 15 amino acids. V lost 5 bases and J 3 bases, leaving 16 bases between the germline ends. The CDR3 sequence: CASSANVRGDYGYTF. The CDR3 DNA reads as TGTGCCAGCTCAGCGAATGTGAGAGGGGACTATGGCTACACCTTC.

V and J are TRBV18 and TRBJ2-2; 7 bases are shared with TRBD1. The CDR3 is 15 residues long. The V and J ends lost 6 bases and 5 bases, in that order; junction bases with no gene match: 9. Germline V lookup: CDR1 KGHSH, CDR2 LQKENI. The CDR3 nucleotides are TGTGCCAGCTCGGGACAGAGAGACACTACCGGGGAGCTGTTTTTT. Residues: CASSGQRDTTGELFF.

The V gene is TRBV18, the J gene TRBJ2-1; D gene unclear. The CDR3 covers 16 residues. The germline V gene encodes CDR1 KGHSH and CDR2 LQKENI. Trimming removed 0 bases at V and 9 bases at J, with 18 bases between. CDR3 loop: CASSPPGSARSGEQFF. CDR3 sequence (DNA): TGTGCCAGCTCACCACCAGGGTCGGCCCGGTCAGGTGAGCAGTTCTTC.